This T cell receptor beta chain comes out of a study of beta chain features in type 1 diabetes. This CDR3 contains 13 residues. The J segment lost 3 bases and the V segment lost 4 bases, leaving 4 bases of the junction unmatched. From germline, CDR1 is SGHRS and CDR2 YFSETQ. General observations from the study: Across all four CD4+ subsets, people with type 1 diabetes showed modestly shorter TCRB CDR3s.

What was sequenced were expressed TCRB transcripts, since all of the isolated RNA had been reverse transcribed. Sequencing used immunoSEQ multiplex PCR; TCRdb keeps in-frame clones, though not all of them. This table has 250,000 to 300,000 clones, around 25% appearing once. This clone was found a few times. Its antigen is as yet unknown. This clonotype was obtained from a woman in her 30s with type 1 diabetes. The specimen was naive CD4+ T cells from blood. V gene TRBV5-1 combines with J gene TRBJ2-7, with TRBD1 matching over 7 bases. The CDR3 reads CASSPGQIYEQYF. The DNA for the CDR3 is TGCGCCAGCAGCCCGGGACAGATCTACGAGCAGTACTTC.